These T cell receptor beta chains were read from a single sample in a study of T cell responses to AZD1222 COVID-19 vaccine. Clones were sequenced by immunoSEQ multiplex PCR, and TCRdb holds only the in-frame ones, with some missing. The sample records roughly 110,000 clones, roughly nine tenths being singletons. Sequencing was performed on peripheral blood, taken on day 0 of AZD1222 vaccination. The receptors originated from an adult in good health. Both conserved end residues are trimmed from each CDR3. The order of the fields is V gene, D gene, CDR3 protein. The D gene is left open where the match is weak.

TRBV28 | TRBD2 | ASRPTSGSTYEQY
TRBV7-8 | TRBD2 | ASSLEPAGSQETQY
TRBV5-6 | NA | ASRSGGPQWDNQPQH
TRBV25-1 | NA | ASRGRIGNTEAF
TRBV14 | NA | ASSQEKRQF
TRBV6-2/TRBV6-3 | NA | ASSYRGQGNTEAF
TRBV10-3 | NA | AISESGGQQDGYT
TRBV4-3 | TRBD1 | ASSLGQGAYEQY
TRBV23-1 | NA | ASNLHIYGYT
TRBV7-8 | NA | ASSLGWSSGNTIY
TRBV7-2 | NA | ASRQGGSYNEQF
TRBV9 | NA | ASSVEASHHETQY
TRBV12-3/TRBV12-4 | NA | ASSRQYYEQY
TRBV7-2 | NA | ASSFARARDSPLH
TRBV24-1 | NA | ATSDGETQY
TRBV10-3 | TRBD2 | AISGKTGTSGGWTSNEQF
TRBV28 | NA | ASNLRDILMNTEAF
TRBV9 | TRBD2 | AAPGGWLFYEQY
TRBV4-2 | NA | ASSQTRGEAEQY
TRBV7-5 | NA | ARSWDRRGGELF
TRBV6-5 | NA | ASSYSSRASGNTIY
TRBV30 | TRBD2 | AWMPGGPNEQF
TRBV27 | NA | ASSHWVPRDLSYLPEYFTGYT
TRBV6-5 | NA | ASRVPGGKNSPLH
TRBV5-6 | TRBD2 | ASSLPSGTADTQY
TRBV9 | NA | ASSVEPRIGTQY
TRBV5-1 | TRBD1 | ASRSRGQGNEKLF
TRBV30 | NA | AWSAGTGGSYEQY
TRBV5-1 | NA | ASSLATERQINYGYT
TRBV11-2 | NA | ASSLDRVGYEQY
TRBV16 | NA | ASSPTGPNYGYT
TRBV9 | NA | ASTISGDPTQNTQY
TRBV5-6 | NA | ASSLAGVDTQY
TRBV7-3 | NA | ASSLMGGGNTEAF
TRBV7-3 | TRBD1 | ASSLGQEGEKLF
TRBV7-2 | NA | ASSFGQEKLF
TRBV6-5 | NA | ASSSLRPPYEQY
TRBV5-1 | TRBD2 | ASSLVAGGSYEQY
TRBV29-1 | TRBD1 | SVMDDRAENTEAF
TRBV30 | TRBD1 | AWSVDLRGQGSLRNTEAF
TRBV14 | NA | ASSPRGNEIPNYGYT
TRBV7-9 | TRBD1 | ASSLRGGAEAF
TRBV11-2 | NA | ASSRSGGSRTNEQF
TRBV6-5 | NA | AVRGQETQY
TRBV6-4 | NA | ASSLSAGAPDIDGYT
TRBV6-5 | NA | ASSPGTANEQF
TRBV28 | TRBD1 | ASNEDRGFGYT
TRBV6-5 | NA | ASTLSISGFDGYT
TRBV3-1/TRBV3-2 | TRBD1 | ASSQLARQGDGYT
TRBV5-1 | NA | ASSSRETQY
TRBV10-1 | NA | ASSVPPTEAF
TRBV5-1 | NA | ASSYPGGDEQF
TRBV18 | NA | ASSPNTGETQY